This TCR beta chain was captured in a study of cytomegalovirus exposure and HLA in healthy donors. The overall study: The 120 validation repertoires were produced on the same platform as the 670 or so repertoires of the first cohort. This was reported in a later analysis. Findings and caveats of the study: The study designated 150 or so TCR beta chains cytomegalovirus-associated. A later analysis found first-cohort TCR clusters tended to co-occur in the 95 to 150 validation repertoires. Specific recognition of CMV antigens was confirmed in vitro for a few chains (all CMV-associated).

Details on this clone: The target antigen is unknown.

Data came from immunoSEQ multiplex PCR; TCRdb stores just in-frame clones and leaves some out. Here the sample spans about 140,000 clones, about four fifths being singletons. This receptor was identified in a woman under 40 in good health and CMV-seronegative. Sequences were obtained from PBMCs.

CDR3 nucleotides: TGTGCTAGTGGTTTGGTACAAAGTCAGCCCCAGCATTTT. Translation: CASGLVQSQPQHF. The chain employs TRBV12-5 and TRBJ1-5; D remains unclear. Trimming took off 0 bases at V and 6 bases at J, with 6 bases between the two ends. CDR1 and CDR2 from the germline V gene are LGHNT and FRNRAP. CDR3 length: 13 residues.